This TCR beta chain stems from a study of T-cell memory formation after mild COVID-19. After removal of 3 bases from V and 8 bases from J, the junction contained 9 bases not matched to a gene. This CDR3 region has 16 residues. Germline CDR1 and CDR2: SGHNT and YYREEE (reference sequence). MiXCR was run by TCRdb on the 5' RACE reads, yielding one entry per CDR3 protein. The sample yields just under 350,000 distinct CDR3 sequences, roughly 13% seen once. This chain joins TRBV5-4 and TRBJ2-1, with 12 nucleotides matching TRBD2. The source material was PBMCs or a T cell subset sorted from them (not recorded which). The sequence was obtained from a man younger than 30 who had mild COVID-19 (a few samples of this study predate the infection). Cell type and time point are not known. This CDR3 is CASSSLLAGGMDEQFF. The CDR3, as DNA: TGTGCCAGCAGCTCCCTACTAGCGGGGGGAATGGATGAGCAGTTCTTC.